The clone carrying this T cell receptor (beta chain) was observed a few times. Its antigen remains unknown. TCR sequencing used cDNA made by reverse transcription of extracted RNA. The data were produced by immunoSEQ multiplex PCR, yet TCRdb's version contains in-frame clones alone and is incomplete. This repertoire shows roughly 150,000 clones, around 62% found once; its top ten account for 36%. Between the trimmed V and J ends, which lost 6 bases and 5 bases, there was a span of 19 bases. The CDR3 spans 15 residues. The germline gives CDR1 MGHRA, CDR2 YSYEKL. The data stem from a study of CD8+ T cells in alopecia areata. Points from the study as a whole: Higher clonality than in normal scalp was seen in lesional scalp, especially alopecia totalis/universalis. Scalp sample data also include resident alphabeta T cells from normal skin.

The receptor comes from a human donor in good health. Specimen: CD8+ T cells sorted from blood. The V and J genes are TRBV4-1 and TRBJ2-5; TRBD1 might be the D (5 bases). The CDR3 sequence is CASRDRRGPGETQYF. In nucleotides, the CDR3 is TGCGCCAGCAGAGACCGAAGGGGCCCCGGGGAGACCCAGTACTTC.